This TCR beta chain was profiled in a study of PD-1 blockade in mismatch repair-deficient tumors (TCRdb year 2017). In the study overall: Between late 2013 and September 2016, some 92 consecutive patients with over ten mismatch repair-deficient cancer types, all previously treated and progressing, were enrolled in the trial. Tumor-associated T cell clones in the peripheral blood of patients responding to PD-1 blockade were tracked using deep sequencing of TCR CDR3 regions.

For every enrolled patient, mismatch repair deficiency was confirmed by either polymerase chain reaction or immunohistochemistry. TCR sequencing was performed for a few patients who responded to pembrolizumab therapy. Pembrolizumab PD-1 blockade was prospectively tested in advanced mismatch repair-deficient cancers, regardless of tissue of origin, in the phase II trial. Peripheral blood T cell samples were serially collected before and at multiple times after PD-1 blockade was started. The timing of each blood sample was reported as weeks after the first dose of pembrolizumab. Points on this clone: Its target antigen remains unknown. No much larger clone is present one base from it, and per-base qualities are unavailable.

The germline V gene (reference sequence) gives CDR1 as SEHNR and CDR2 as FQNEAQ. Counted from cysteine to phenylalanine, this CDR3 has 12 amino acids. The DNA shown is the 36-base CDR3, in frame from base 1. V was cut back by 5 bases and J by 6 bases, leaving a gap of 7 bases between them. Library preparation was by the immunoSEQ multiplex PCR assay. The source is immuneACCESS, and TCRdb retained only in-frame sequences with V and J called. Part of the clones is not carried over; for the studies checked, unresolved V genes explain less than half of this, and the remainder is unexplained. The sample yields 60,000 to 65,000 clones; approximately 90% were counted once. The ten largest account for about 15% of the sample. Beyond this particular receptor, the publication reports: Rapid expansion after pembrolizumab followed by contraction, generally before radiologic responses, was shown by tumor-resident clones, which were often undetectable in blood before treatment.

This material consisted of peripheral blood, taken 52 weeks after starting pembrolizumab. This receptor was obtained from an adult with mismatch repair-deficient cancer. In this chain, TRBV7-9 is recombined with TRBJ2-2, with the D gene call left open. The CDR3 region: CASSPWAGELFF. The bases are TGTGCCAGCAGCCCTTGGGCCGGGGAGCTGTTTTTT.